The TCR beta chain under discussion was sequenced for a study of memory CD4+ T cells and cytomegalovirus serostatus. Turning to the study itself: Of the healthy Belgian adults, nine or ten were CMV seropositive and approximately 25 seronegative. Regarding the study as a whole: Suggested: most of the CMV-linked TCR signature lies in CD4+ memory cells. Of under 200 reported CMV TCRbeta sequences, around 62 were found in memory CD4+ repertoires.

V was cut by 3 bases and J by 5 bases, with 11 bases left in between. Looked up from germline, CDR1 is SEHNR and CDR2 is FQNEAQ (reference sequence). This CDR3 contains 13 residues. Sequencing was performed with immunoSEQ multiplex PCR; in TCRdb, only in-frame clones are kept and a portion is missing. The table lists about 58,000 clones, approximately 81% of them singletons, with roughly 0.5% in the top ten. In regard to this clone: Its antigen is currently unknown.

The sort gate was single viable CD3+CD4+CD8-CD45RO+ cells for memory CD4+ T cells. After thawing, CD4+ T cells were positively selected. This receptor was taken from an adult in good health and CMV-seronegative. Some clones in this sample may be carry-over from other donors' samples. The sequenced sample consisted of memory CD4+ T cells from blood. The genes are TRBV7-9 and TRBJ2-7; perhaps D is TRBD1 or TRBD2 (6 bases each). The CDR3 nucleotides are TGTGCCAGCAGCTTGAGGGGGGATGACGAGCAGTACTTC. The encoded protein is CASSLRGDDEQYF.